The clone carrying this T cell receptor (beta chain) was observed a single time. The entry originates in a study of blood T cell repertoires in COVID-19. Sequencing was performed with immunoSEQ multiplex PCR; in TCRdb, only in-frame clones are kept and a portion is missing. The sample has tens of thousands of clones, about 79% seen once. CDR3 length: 15 residues. Germline V gene sequence: CDR1 SGHNT, CDR2 YYREEE (reference sequence). Trimming removed 1 base from V and 0 bases from J, with 10 bases in between. This TCR derives from a human donor in a cohort sampled during active COVID-19. V and J are TRBV5-4 and TRBJ1-1; no firm D call. Sequenced input: peripheral blood. CDR3 DNA: TGTGCCAGCAGCTTGCCTTCGCAGGTGAACACTGAAGCTTTCTTT. Protein sequence: CASSLPSQVNTEAFF.